These T cell receptor beta chains were read from a single sample in a study of regulatory T cells in long-lasting Graves disease. TCRdb ran MiXCR on the multiplex PCR reads and lists one entry per CDR3 protein. Of about 470,000 distinct CDR3 sequences listed, around 15% were seen once; the top ten hold over 9%. These data are also associated with another study on T cells in Graves' hyperthyroidism and ophthalmopathy.

Sample: peripheral blood mononuclear cells (PBMCs), taken at new diagnosis, from a patient treated with antithyroid drugs. The receptors derive from a man between 35 and 55 years old with Graves disease. Both conserved end residues are part of each CDR3. Fields, in order: CDR3 DNA, CDR3 protein, V gene, J gene, clone size, D gene. D genes are given only for firm matches. The size field is filled for only some rows; it gives once, few, many or a size class.

TGCAGTGCTAGAGATCGGACTCCCGGCCTCACCGGGGAGCTGTTTTTT	CSARDRTPGLTGELFF	TRBV20-1	TRBJ2-2	NA	NA
TGCGCCAGCGGGACAGGGATGATCGACTATGGCTACACCTTC	CASGTGMIDYGYTF	TRBV5-1	TRBJ1-2	NA	TRBD1
TGTGCCAGTAGTACCGGACTAGCGGGAGTTGTAGAGACCCAGTACTTC	CASSTGLAGVVETQYF	TRBV19	TRBJ2-5	NA	TRBD2
TGTGCCAGCAGCCAAGTGGGACCCAATGAGCAGTTCTTC	CASSQVGPNEQFF	TRBV14	TRBJ2-1	NA	NA
TGCGCCAGCAGCCTACAGGGACAGGGTAGCGAGCAGTACTTC	CASSLQGQGSEQYF	TRBV5-1	TRBJ2-7	NA	TRBD1
TGTGCCAGCAAAGGTCCGGTTGAGACCCAGTACTTC	CASKGPVETQYF	TRBV2	TRBJ2-5	few	NA
TGTGCCAGCAGAAACCCGACGGGACAGAGTTCCTATAATTCACCCCTCCACTTT	CASRNPTGQSSYNSPLHF	TRBV2	TRBJ1-6	NA	TRBD1
TGTGCCAGCAGTTATAGTATAAGCAATCAGCCCCAGCATTTT	CASSYSISNQPQHF	TRBV12-3/TRBV12-4	TRBJ1-5	many	NA
TGCAGTGCCCTCGGTAGGGGGAACACTGAAGCTTTCTTT	CSALGRGNTEAFF	TRBV20-1	TRBJ1-1	many	NA
TGTGCCAGCAGGGGGACAGGGGGTCGCACCGGGGAGCTGTTTTTT	CASRGTGGRTGELFF	TRBV2	TRBJ2-2	many	TRBD1
TGCAGTGCTAGTGCGGGAGGGCCTCTGGTCTTC	CSASAGGPLVF	TRBV20-1	TRBJ2-1	many	TRBD2
TGTGCCAGCAGCGCTACCGGGCCCTTCAACGAGCAGTACTTC	CASSATGPFNEQYF	TRBV11-2	TRBJ2-7	many	NA
TGTGCTAGTGGTTTGACTAGGAACGAGCAGTACTTC	CASGLTRNEQYF	TRBV12-5	TRBJ2-7	NA	NA
TGTGCCATCAGTGAGGGCAGGGTGGGAGGCTACACCTTC	CAISEGRVGGYTF	TRBV10-3	TRBJ1-2	NA	NA
TGTGCCAGCGTTGAATGGGGACTAGGCAACAATGAGCAGTTCTTC	CASVEWGLGNNEQFF	TRBV2	TRBJ2-1	many	TRBD2
TGTGCCAGCAGCTTGGCATTGAAGGGGGGAGCTTTCTTT	CASSLALKGGAFF	TRBV5-6	TRBJ1-1	few	NA
TGCAGCGTAGACCGGCTAGCGGACACAGATACGCAGTATTTT	CSVDRLADTDTQYF	TRBV29-1	TRBJ2-3	NA	TRBD2
TGCGCCAGCAGTGAGTGGGCCAATGGGCAGTTCTTC	CASSEWANGQFF	TRBV10-1	TRBJ2-1	few	NA
TGTGCCATCAGTGGGACTAGCGGGAGGGTGGATGAGCAGTTCTTC	CAISGTSGRVDEQFF	TRBV10-3	TRBJ2-1	NA	TRBD2
TGCAGTGCTAGGTCGGAGGGCGGGAACGAGCAGTACTTC	CSARSEGGNEQYF	TRBV20-1	TRBJ2-7	few	NA
TGTGCCAGCAGTGAAGACAGGGGAACCTACGAGCAGTACTTC	CASSEDRGTYEQYF	TRBV6-1	TRBJ2-7	many	TRBD1
TGTGCCAGCAGCTTTCCGGGACAGGGTATCGCTTTCTTT	CASSFPGQGIAFF	TRBV11-2	TRBJ1-1	many	TRBD1
TGTGCCAGCAGCATGACCGGTAACTATGGCTACACCTTC	CASSMTGNYGYTF	TRBV7-2	TRBJ1-2	NA	NA
TGTGCCAGCAGACCCGGGACTAGCGGGAGGGCTTACGAGCAGTACTTC	CASRPGTSGRAYEQYF	TRBV2	TRBJ2-7	many	TRBD2
TGTGCCAGCAGCTTGGCCGGTCCCGGGGATGAAAAACTGTTTTTT	CASSLAGPGDEKLFF	TRBV5-4	TRBJ1-4	many	NA
TGTGCCAGTAACCGGGACACTGGAAACACCATATATTTT	CASNRDTGNTIYF	TRBV6-1	TRBJ1-3	few	NA
TGTGCCAGCAGCCCTAGCCGGGACTCCCGGTACATTCAGTACTTC	CASSPSRDSRYIQYF	TRBV7-6	TRBJ2-4	NA	NA
TGCAGTGCGGGGGTCGGGCAGGGGGGCTATGGCTACACCTTC	CSAGVGQGGYGYTF	TRBV20-1	TRBJ1-2	few	TRBD1
TGTGCCAGCAGTTCGGACGCGAACACCGGGGAGCTGTTTTTT	CASSSDANTGELFF	TRBV12-3/TRBV12-4	TRBJ2-2	many	NA